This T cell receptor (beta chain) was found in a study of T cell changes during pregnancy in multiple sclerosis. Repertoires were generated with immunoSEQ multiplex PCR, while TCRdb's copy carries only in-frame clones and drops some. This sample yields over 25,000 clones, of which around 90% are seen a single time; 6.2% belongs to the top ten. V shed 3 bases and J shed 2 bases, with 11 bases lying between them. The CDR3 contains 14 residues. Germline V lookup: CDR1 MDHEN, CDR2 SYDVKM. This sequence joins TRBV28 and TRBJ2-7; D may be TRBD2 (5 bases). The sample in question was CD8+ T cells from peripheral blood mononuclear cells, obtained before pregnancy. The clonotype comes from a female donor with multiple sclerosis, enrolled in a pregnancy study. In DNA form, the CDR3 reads TGTGCCAGCAGTTTTCAGGACTCTCCCTACGAGCAGTACTTC. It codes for CASSFQDSPYEQYF. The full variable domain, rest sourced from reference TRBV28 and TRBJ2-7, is DVKVTQSSRYLVKRTGEKVFLECVQDMDHENMFWYRQDPGLGLRLIYFSYDVKMKEKGDIPEGYSVSREKKERFSLILESASTNQTSMYLCASSFQDSPYEQYFGPGTRLTVT.